This T cell receptor beta chain originates from a study of cytomegalovirus exposure and HLA in healthy donors. Broader study findings: With later analysis, a missense DCLRE1C variant became linked to TCR beta V- and J-gene trimming. Later analysis reportedly placed an Asian-associated ancestry cluster below the roughly 680-donor mean in N-insertions.

PCR involved 60 Vbeta and 13 Jbeta primers. TCRdb's table, derived via immunoSEQ multiplex PCR, lists solely in-frame clones and lacks some. The sample has 70,000 or so clones, about 80% seen once; the top ten hold 7.8%. CDR3 length equals 16 residues. From germline, CDR1 is SNHLY and CDR2 FYNNEI. After removal of 3 bases from V and 4 bases from J, the junction contained 9 bases not matched to a gene. A note on this clone: Its antigen is not identified.

This clonotype originated in a man between 18 and 29 years old in good health and CMV-seropositive. The chain couples TRBV2 to TRBJ2-5; the match to TRBD1 covers 9 bases. The sample consisted of PBMCs. CDR3 in DNA: TGTGCCAGCAGTGATGAGAGACAGGGGGGCGCAGAGACCCAGTACTTC. Its protein product is CASSDERQGGAETQYF. The full variable domain, in which reference TRBV2 and TRBJ2-5 provide the parts outside the CDR3, is EPEVTQTPSHQVTQMGQEVILRCVPISNHLYFYWYRQILGQKVEFLVSFYNNEISEKSEIFDDQFSVERPDGSNFTLKIRSTKLEDSAMYFCASSDERQGGAETQYFGPGTRLLVL.